This T cell receptor beta chain came from a study of T cell responses to AZD1222 COVID-19 vaccine. Study details: Combined were second doses at about 4 or about 12 weeks. General study findings and limits: Rises in breadth and depth of Spike-specific TCRs came after two AZD1222 doses. Only six people who got AZD1222 tested seropositive at baseline.

The CDR3 spans 14 residues. J was trimmed by 4 bases and V by 2 bases; bases with no gene match: 1. Germline CDR1 reads MNHEY; CDR2 reads SVGAGI. Assay: immunoSEQ multiplex PCR; the TCRdb copy retains only in-frame clones and omits some. In the table there are around 110,000 clones, 80% to 90% of which are singletons. Concerning this clone: Its specificity is not known.

V and J are TRBV6-5 and TRBJ2-1; TRBD1 aligns across 8 bases. The sequence derives from an adult in good health. This specimen consisted of peripheral blood, obtained on day 0 of AZD1222 vaccination. CDR3 nucleotide sequence: TGTGCCAGCAGTTACCGGGACAGGTACAATGAGCAGTTCTTC. Its translation: CASSYRDRYNEQFF.